The source of this TCR beta chain is a study of blood T cell repertoires in COVID-19. Repertoires were generated with immunoSEQ multiplex PCR, while TCRdb's copy carries only in-frame clones and drops some. This sample carries 110,000 or so clones, 70% to 90% of them seen once, and the ten largest clones take roughly 4.4%. The CDR3 runs to 17 residues. The J segment lost 14 bases and the V segment lost 3 bases, leaving 19 bases of the junction unmatched. Germline V CDR1 and CDR2: KGHDR, SFDVKD. V gene TRBV24-1 combines with J gene TRBJ2-2; TRBD1 matches at 8 bases. The TCR was taken from a woman in her 50s with acute or convalescent COVID-19. The sequencing sample was made of peripheral blood. The CDR3 region has the DNA TGTGCCACCAGTGATCCCACCATGGACAGGGCCCTTAGGAGACTGTTTTTT. This gives the protein CATSDPTMDRALRRLFF.